This TCR beta chain was recovered during a study of CD8 T cells in ankylosing spondylitis. TCRdb recomputed calls from the 5' RACE reads with MiXCR, one row per CDR3 protein. This sample has 700,000 to 850,000 distinct CDR3 sequences, with approximately 10% found just once. This clonotype was seen ten or more times. Its target is unknown. Study outcomes and limitations: Typical of ankylosing spondylitis blood, it appeared, was a TCR beta motif of eight highly homologous variants.

Trimming took off 7 bases at V and 4 bases at J, with 16 bases between the two ends. There are 14 residues in the CDR3. The origin of this receptor is a male donor with ankylosing spondylitis. Sequenced sample: blood, either unsorted or a sorted T cell fraction (not recorded which). The chain recombines TRBV12-3 or TRBV12-4 with TRBJ2-5; D gene unclear. CDR3 sequence: CASTTTLKGETQYF. CDR3 sequence (DNA): TGTGCCAGCACGACGACCCTAAAGGGAGAGACCCAGTACTTC.